The rows below give T cell receptor beta chains drawn from one sample of a study of post-analysis software for immune sequencing data. Via MiXCR, TCRdb re-called the PCR reads, giving one row per CDR3 protein. The sample yields some 370,000 distinct CDR3 sequences, around 37% seen once. Sequencing input: blood. These receptors were collected from a girl aged 5 to 17 with multiple sclerosis. The CDR3 runs from the conserved cysteine through the conserved F or W. A D gene is named only where the DNA matches it firmly. Clone size is not always given. Where it is, it says once, few, many or a class for expanded clones.

15,TRBD2,TRBJ2-1,NA,TRBV20-1,CSAHPVSGGLLGQFF,TGCAGTGCTCACCCCGTTAGCGGGGGGCTATTAGGACAGTTCTTC
12,NA,TRBJ1-5,few,TRBV6-2/TRBV6-3,CASKLGGQPQHF,TGTGCCAGCAAGTTGGGGGGTCAGCCCCAGCATTTT
15,TRBD1,TRBJ1-1,NA,TRBV3-1,CASSQTGWEHTEAFF,TGTGCCAGCAGCCAGACAGGGTGGGAGCACACTGAAGCTTTCTTT
14,NA,TRBJ1-2,NA,TRBV7-2,CASSPRESLGGYTF,TGTGCCAGCAGCCCCAGGGAGTCCCTCGGGGGCTACACCTTC
17,NA,TRBJ2-7,NA,TRBV20-1,CSAPGKGEYWSSYEQYF,TGCAGTGCACCGGGGAAGGGGGAGTATTGGAGCTCCTACGAGCAGTACTTC
11,NA,TRBJ2-1,NA,TRBV11-2,CASSPAAEQFF,TGCGCCAGCAGCCCAGCGGCGGAGCAGTTCTTC
13,NA,TRBJ1-2,few,TRBV20-1,CSASQASNYGYTF,TGCAGTGCTTCACAGGCGTCTAACTATGGCTACACCTTC
13,NA,TRBJ2-2,few,TRBV29-1,CSVGGYGTGELFF,TGCAGCGTTGGTGGGTACGGTACCGGGGAGCTGTTTTTT
11,NA,TRBJ2-7,few,TRBV20-1,CSARRIYEQYF,TGCAGTGCTAGGCGGATATACGAGCAGTACTTC
16,NA,TRBJ1-1,NA,TRBV5-1,CASSSLGFGGNTEAFF,TGCGCCAGCAGTTCCCTCGGGTTCGGGGGGAACACTGAAGCTTTCTTT
14,NA,TRBJ1-2,few,TRBV4-3,CASSQDLGPRGYTF,TGCGCCAGCAGCCAAGATCTGGGCCCAAGGGGCTACACCTTC
15,NA,TRBJ2-3,NA,TRBV6-4,CASSDQGLSTDTQYF,TGTGCCAGCAGTGACCAGGGACTGAGCACAGATACGCAGTATTTT